This entry describes one T cell receptor beta chain. Its antigen is not identified. The sample contains more than one DNA sequence encoding this CDR3. V lost 1 base to trimming and J lost 1 base, with 8 bases between them. Germline V gene data show CDR1 as MDHEN and CDR2 as SYDVKM. This CDR3 has 15 amino acids. This entry is derived from a study of cytomegalovirus exposure and HLA in healthy donors. The study's findings and limits: A later analysis by the authors found several of the most significant clusters apparently linked to common viral pathogens.

With 60 Vbeta and 13 Jbeta primers, the PCR was carried out. Some clones are missing from TCRdb's copy, which holds only in-frame ones; the method was immunoSEQ multiplex PCR. Here the sample spans approximately 100,000 clones, around three quarters being singletons. The J gene is TRBJ1-3, the V gene TRBV28; D call uncertain. The TCR was taken from a middle-aged woman in good health and CMV-seronegative. Sequenced input: PBMCs. CDR3 nucleotide sequence: TGTGCCAGCAGTTTATACGGAGGGTCTGGAAACACCATATATTTT. Residues: CASSLYGGSGNTIYF.